This TCR beta chain was sequenced during a study of blood T cell repertoires in COVID-19. This CDR3 is built from 14 residues. Germline-derived CDR1 and CDR2 are SGHVS and FNYEAQ. The ends were cut back, 2 bases at V and 5 bases at J, with 12 bases in the middle. This clone was observed a few times. In the original workflow: Reference gene primer amplification gave estimated nucleated cell counts. TCRdb keeps only in-frame clones here, not all; method: immunoSEQ multiplex PCR. That table furnishes V, J and clone size, whereas the DNA furnished D and trimming. The sample includes some 200,000 clones, approximately 90% of them seen just once.

The chain links TRBV7-6 to TRBJ2-5; D not resolved. Input material: peripheral blood. The receptor was isolated from a man older than 75 with acute or convalescent COVID-19. In DNA form, the CDR3 reads TGTGCCAGCAGCTTACTTCCGGGTGGCGAGACCCAGTACTTC. It translates to CASSLLPGGETQYF.